The 29 T cell receptor beta chains listed next were all sequenced from one sample in a study of blood T cell repertoires in COVID-19. Repertoires were generated with immunoSEQ multiplex PCR, while TCRdb's copy carries only in-frame clones and drops some. The repertoire holds 55,000 to 75,000 clones, 80% to 90% seen once, with around 14% in the top ten. Material: peripheral blood. The receptor set was obtained from an elderly man with acute or convalescent COVID-19.

This sequence joins TRBV27 and TRBJ2-7; D might be TRBD2 (6 bases). The V and J ends lost 5 bases and 2 bases respectively, with 16 bases between them. The CDR3 contains 15 residues. Per germline, CDR1 MNHEY and CDR2 SMNVEV (reference sequence). Here the CDR3 DNA reads TGTGCCAGCAGTGCCCCGCGGGGCAGTCCCTACGAGCAGTACTTC. It yields the protein CASSAPRGSPYEQYF.

The chain uses TRBV19 and TRBJ2-2, with 7 nucleotides matching TRBD1. CDR1 is LNHDA and CDR2 is SQIVND in the germline V gene (reference sequence). The CDR3 has 16 amino acids. The V segment lost 10 bases and the J segment 3 bases; nucleotides outside the gene matches: 14. CDR3 protein: CATSWTGQRDTGELFF. In DNA, the CDR3 is TGTGCCACCTCATGGACAGGCCAGAGGGACACCGGGGAGCTGTTTTTT.

V usage is TRBV11-2 and J usage is TRBJ2-1, with D maybe TRBD2 (5 bases). The CDR3 has 16 residues. The V and J ends lost 6 bases and 4 bases respectively, with 19 bases between them. Germline CDR1 is SGHAT and CDR2 is FQNNGV. The DNA for the CDR3 is TGTGCCAGCAGTGACGAGGGCGCACACCCTTACAATGAGCAGTTCTTC. Amino acids: CASSDEGAHPYNEQFF.

The rearrangement links TRBV27 to TRBJ2-7, with 10 bases lining up with TRBD1. Trimming cost V 9 bases and J 6 bases; bases outside gene matches: 11. The V gene's germline CDR1 is MNHEY and CDR2 SMNVEV (reference sequence). This CDR3 region has 14 residues. CDR3 in amino acids: CASRRDRGLGEQYF. The CDR3 nucleotides read TGTGCCAGTCGTCGGGACAGGGGTTTGGGCGAGCAGTACTTC.

V is TRBV19 and J is TRBJ2-1, with 11 bases lining up with TRBD2. Germline V lookup: CDR1 LNHDA, CDR2 SQIVND (reference sequence). The length of the CDR3 is 18 residues. After removal of 3 bases from V and 4 bases from J, the junction contained 11 bases not matched to a gene. The CDR3 DNA follows: TGTGCCAGTAGTATGCGACCCCCCGGACTAGCGGGTTACAATGAGCAGTTCTTC. Protein sequence: CASSMRPPGLAGYNEQFF.

The J gene is TRBJ1-1, the V gene TRBV7-3; tentatively, D is TRBD1 (6 bases). Between the trimmed V and J ends, which lost 5 bases and 1 base, there was a span of 8 bases. The CDR3 spans 13 residues. Germline V gene lookup returns CDR1 SGHTA and CDR2 FQGTGA. In DNA, the CDR3 is TGTGCCAGCAGCGAGGGACAGAACACTGAAGCTTTCTTT. This translates into CASSEGQNTEAFF.

The genes are TRBV9 and TRBJ2-3, with TRBD1 matching 11 bases. The CDR3 is 14 residues long. Germline lookup yields CDR1 SGDLS and CDR2 YYNGEE. The junction had 3 bases not matched to a gene; V was cut back by 7 bases and J by 2 bases. Here the CDR3 reads CASGGQGATDTQYF. The DNA of the CDR3 is TGTGCCAGCGGAGGACAGGGGGCCACAGATACGCAGTATTTT.

The V and J genes are TRBV18 and TRBJ1-4; D is unclear. The V gene's germline CDR1 is KGHSH and CDR2 LQKENI. V lost 0 bases and J 7 bases, leaving 15 bases between the germline ends. The CDR3 totals 16 residues. The CDR3 sequence is CASSPPGGEASEKLFF. The CDR3 DNA reads TGTGCCAGCTCACCACCGGGCGGGGAAGCATCTGAAAAACTGTTTTTT. The variable domain in full, completed from reference TRBV18 and TRBJ1-4, reads NAGVMQNPRHLVRRRGQEARLRCSPMKGHSHVYWYRQLPEEGLKFMVYLQKENIIDESGMPKERFSAEFPKEGPSILRIQQVVRGDSAAYFCASSPPGGEASEKLFFGSGTQLSVL.

This clone is a singleton in its sample. CDR3 sequence reads: CASSSGGAKTEAFF. CDR3 DNA sequence: TGTGCCAGCAGCTCAGGGGGCGCCAAGACTGAAGCTTTCTTT. The chain recombines TRBV5-4 with TRBJ1-1; 8 nucleotides match TRBD1. The germline V gene has CDR1 SGHNT and CDR2 YYREEE (reference sequence). Germline trimming cut 3 bases from V and 5 bases from J; bases unmatched to any gene: 6. There are 14 residues in the CDR3.

The CDR3 loop reads CASSEQGRWYNEQFF. The CDR3 DNA is TGTGCCAGCAGTGAGCAGGGGCGATGGTACAATGAGCAGTTCTTC. V gene TRBV6-4 combines with J gene TRBJ2-1; tentatively, D is TRBD1 (6 bases). This CDR3 is built from 15 residues. Trimming took off 3 bases at V and 4 bases at J, with 13 bases between the two ends. CDR1 and CDR2 from the germline V gene are MRHNA and SNTAGT.

The chain combines TRBV27 with TRBJ1-5; TRBD1 is a possible D gene (6 bases). There are 15 residues in the CDR3. V was trimmed by 6 bases and J by 2 bases, leaving 14 bases between them. CDR1 is MNHEY and CDR2 is SMNVEV in the germline V gene (reference sequence). Written as DNA, the CDR3 is TGTGCCAGCAGCCCCCAGGCAGGGGGCAATCAGCCCCAGCATTTT. Its protein product is CASSPQAGGNQPQHF.

The chain combines TRBV12-3 or TRBV12-4 with TRBJ1-1; weak D call: TRBD1 (5 bases). The CDR3 covers 13 residues. V was shortened by 3 bases and J by 5 bases, with 10 bases between the two germline ends. CDR3 nucleotides: TGTGCCAGCAGTTTTCAGGGAGGGACTGAAGCTTTCTTT. As protein: CASSFQGGTEAFF.

This clone was picked up a small number of times. The chain employs TRBV7-3 and TRBJ1-3; possible D gene TRBD1, 5 bases. The CDR3 runs 15 residues. Germline CDR1 SGHTA, CDR2 FQGTGA. V lost 2 bases and J 4 bases, leaving 12 bases between the germline ends. As DNA, the CDR3 is TGTGCCAGCAGCTTACCCGGGACTTCCGGAAACACCATATATTTT. Translated: CASSLPGTSGNTIYF.

The gene calls are TRBV25-1 and TRBJ1-6, with D unclear. The germline gives CDR1 MGHDK, CDR2 SYGVNS. There are 16 residues in the CDR3. V was cut by 5 bases and J by 0 bases, with 11 bases left in between. The CDR3 protein is CASSSPGSSYNSPLHF. In nucleotides, the CDR3 is TGTGCCAGCAGTAGCCCGGGAAGCTCCTATAATTCACCCCTCCACTTT.

The V call is TRBV2, the J call TRBJ2-7, with D tentatively TRBD1 (5 bases). This CDR3 is 14 amino acids long. V gave up 7 bases and J gave up 4 bases, with 17 bases separating them. Germline V gives CDR1 SNHLY, CDR2 FYNNEI. CDR3 DNA sequence: TGTGCCAGCAATCCAGGGTGGGTAAGTTACGAGCAGTACTTC. Encoded protein: CASNPGWVSYEQYF. Full variable domain (rest looked up from reference TRBV2 and TRBJ2-7): EPEVTQTPSHQVTQMGQEVILRCVPISNHLYFYWYRQILGQKVEFLVSFYNNEISEKSEIFDDQFSVERPDGSNFTLKIRSTKLEDSAMYFCASNPGWVSYEQYFGPGTRLTVT.

The count of this clone is one. This rearrangement joins TRBV6-5 to TRBJ2-1; 7 nucleotides line up with TRBD1. V dropped 4 bases and J dropped 8; count of bases not matched to a gene: 2. The CDR3 runs 12 residues. Germline values: CDR1 MNHEY, CDR2 SVGAGI. CDR3 amino acids: CASSFDRDEQFF. CDR3 DNA sequence: TGTGCCAGCAGTTTTGACAGGGATGAGCAGTTCTTC.

The rearrangement uses TRBV6-5 and TRBJ2-5, with 9 bases identical to TRBD1. After removal of 5 bases from V and 4 bases from J, the junction contained 5 bases not matched to a gene. Germline CDR1 MNHEY, CDR2 SVGAGI. This CDR3 spans 14 amino acids. CDR3: CASSMDRGRETQYF. The DNA for the CDR3 is TGTGCCAGCAGTATGGACAGGGGCAGAGAGACCCAGTACTTC.

Only one count was recorded for this clone. The chain recombines TRBV9 with TRBJ2-1; D perhaps matches TRBD1 (6 bases). Trimming removed 0 bases at V and 6 bases at J, with 19 bases between. The CDR3 runs to 17 residues. Germline-derived CDR1 and CDR2 are SGDLS and YYNGEE. The CDR3 reads CASSVAGATQGGNEQFF. The CDR3, as DNA: TGTGCCAGCAGCGTAGCAGGGGCGACCCAAGGGGGCAATGAGCAGTTCTTC. Drawing the rest from reference TRBV9 and TRBJ2-1, the complete variable domain is DSGVTQTPKHLITATGQRVTLRCSPRSGDLSVYWYQQSLDQGLQFLIQYYNGEERAKGNILERFSAQQFPDLHSELNLSSLELGDSALYFCASSVAGATQGGNEQFFGPGTRLTVL.

V usage is TRBV5-4 and J usage is TRBJ1-5, with 8 bases fitting TRBD1. This CDR3 comprises 13 residues. Germline lookup yields CDR1 SGHNT and CDR2 YYREEE (reference sequence). J lost 5 bases, V lost 4 bases, and 2 bases had no gene match. The CDR3 region is CASSPDRDQPQHF. In DNA, the CDR3 is TGTGCCAGCAGCCCGGACAGGGATCAGCCCCAGCATTTT.

The chain joins TRBV28 to TRBJ1-1, with D unresolved. Deletions cut 4 bases from V and 6 bases from J, with 21 bases between. The CDR3 covers 16 residues. Per the germline V gene, CDR1 is MDHEN and CDR2 is SYDVKM. The CDR3 loop reads CASSSHYRGKGPEAFF. The CDR3 DNA sequence: TGTGCCAGCAGTTCTCACTATCGGGGTAAGGGCCCTGAAGCTTTCTTT.

This chain uses TRBV27 with TRBJ2-1, with a possible D match to TRBD1 (6 bases). The CDR3 runs to 14 residues. The ends were cut back, 6 bases at V and 2 bases at J, with 11 bases in the middle. Germline V gene lookup returns CDR1 MNHEY and CDR2 SMNVEV (reference sequence). In DNA, the CDR3 is TGTGCCAGCAGGCAGGGGACGCCCTACAATGAGCAGTTCTTC. Translating it yields CASRQGTPYNEQFF.

The chain employs TRBV21-1 and TRBJ2-7; the table assigns TRBD2, which was not confirmed against the DNA. TRBV21-1 is shown as a pseudogene. The CDR3 loop spans 13 amino acids. As DNA, the CDR3 is TGTGCCAGCAGCGTACGGAGCAGATACGAGCAGTACTTC. Its translation is CASSVRSRYEQYF.

The genes are TRBV11-3 and TRBJ2-2; D possibly corresponds to TRBD2 (5 bases). The CDR3 sequence is 16 residues long. CDR1 is SGHNT, CDR2 YENEEA, per germline. V gave up 4 bases and J gave up 2 bases, with 14 bases separating them. The CDR3 loop is CASSSMSGANTGELFF. DNA for the CDR3: TGTGCCAGCAGCTCCATGAGCGGCGCTAACACCGGGGAGCTGTTTTTT.

The rearrangement joins TRBV7-3 to TRBJ2-2; no clear D gene. CDR1 is SGHTA and CDR2 is FQGTGA in the germline V gene. V lost 0 bases and J 7 bases, leaving 3 bases between the germline ends. CDR3 length: 12 residues. The DNA for the CDR3 is TGTGCCAGCAGCTTAACATACGGGGAGCTGTTTTTT. Amino acid sequence: CASSLTYGELFF. Complete variable domain (other parts from reference TRBV7-3 and TRBJ2-2): GAGVSQTPSNKVTEKGKYVELRCDPISGHTALYWYRQSLGQGPEFLIYFQGTGAADDSGLPNDRFFAVRPEGSVSTLKIQRTERGDSAVYLCASSLTYGELFFGEGSRLTVL.

CDR3 loop: CASSGGNEQFF. In nucleotides, the CDR3 is TGTGCCAGCAGCGGGGGCAATGAGCAGTTCTTC. V and J are TRBV6-5 and TRBJ2-1, with D possibly matching TRBD2 (6 bases). The germline V gene has CDR1 MNHEY and CDR2 SVGAGI. V lost 6 bases and J 6 bases, leaving 6 bases between the germline ends. The CDR3 loop spans 11 amino acids.

This clone was counted between two and nine times. The J gene is TRBJ1-5, the V gene TRBV18; D is ambiguous. The V and J ends lost 5 bases and 4 bases respectively, with 9 bases between them. The germline CDR1 and CDR2 sequences are KGHSH and LQKENI. CDR3 length: 13 amino acids. The chain's CDR3 is CASSISENQPQHF. DNA of the CDR3: TGTGCCAGCTCAATTTCGGAGAATCAGCCCCAGCATTTT.

The chain links TRBV2 to TRBJ2-2, with a tentative D call TRBD1 (6 bases). V lost 6 bases and J lost 4, with 18 bases in between. This CDR3 has 16 residues. Germline assignment: CDR1 SNHLY and CDR2 FYNNEI. The CDR3 coding sequence is TGTGCCAGCAGGAAAGGCAGGGGTCGAGGCACCGGGGAGCTGTTTTTT. Protein product: CASRKGRGRGTGELFF. The full variable domain, its missing parts supplied by reference TRBV2 and TRBJ2-2, is EPEVTQTPSHQVTQMGQEVILRCVPISNHLYFYWYRQILGQKVEFLVSFYNNEISEKSEIFDDQFSVERPDGSNFTLKIRSTKLEDSAMYFCASRKGRGRGTGELFFGEGSRLTVL.

V and J are TRBV28 and TRBJ2-1; TRBD2 matches 9 bases. The V and J ends lost 4 bases and 6 bases, in that order; junction bases with no gene match: 10. CDR3 size: 16 residues. Germline values: CDR1 MDHEN, CDR2 SYDVKM. CDR3 protein: CASSSLAGENFNEQFF. CDR3 DNA: TGTGCCAGCAGTTCCTTAGCGGGAGAAAATTTCAATGAGCAGTTCTTC. Full variable domain (rest looked up from reference TRBV28 and TRBJ2-1): DVKVTQSSRYLVKRTGEKVFLECVQDMDHENMFWYRQDPGLGLRLIYFSYDVKMKEKGDIPEGYSVSREKKERFSLILESASTNQTSMYLCASSSLAGENFNEQFFGPGTRLTVL.

This chain joins TRBV25-1 and TRBJ1-5, with D uncertain. The CDR3 is made up of 15 amino acids. The V end was cut by 7 bases, the J end by 4 bases, with 17 bases between. Germline lookup yields CDR1 MGHDK and CDR2 SYGVNS. CDR3 DNA sequence: TGTGCCAGCAATTTGGAGGTATGCGGAAATCAGCCCCAGCATTTT. It translates to CASNLEVCGNQPQHF.